This T cell receptor (beta chain) was identified during a study of cytomegalovirus exposure and HLA in healthy donors. The PCR employed 60 Vbeta primers together with 13 Jbeta primers. TCRdb's table, derived via immunoSEQ multiplex PCR, lists solely in-frame clones and lacks some. Of around 99,000 clones in the sample, roughly 80% were seen once. Whole-study findings and limits: As a later analysis revealed, most CMV-associated TCR beta chains appeared HLA-restricted.

The CDR3 spans 16 residues. V lost 6 bases, J lost 2 bases, and 10 bases stayed unmatched. The germline V gene has CDR1 SGHAT and CDR2 FQNNGV. With respect to this clone: Its specificity is unknown.

This chain connects TRBV11-2 to TRBJ1-3; 7 nucleotides align to TRBD1. The clonotype was recovered from a man in his forties in good health and CMV-seronegative. The sequenced sample consisted of PBMCs. CDR3 nucleotides: TGTGCCAGCAGGCAAACTCCGACAGGGACTGGAAACACCATATATTTT. Protein product: CASRQTPTGTGNTIYF. Together with reference TRBV11-2 and TRBJ1-3, the CDR3 gives the full variable domain: EAGVAQSPRYKIIEKRQSVAFWCNPISGHATLYWYQQILGQGPKLLIQFQNNGVVDDSQLPKDRFSAERLKGVDSTLKIQPAKLEDSAVYLCASRQTPTGTGNTIYFGEGSWLTVV.